The present T cell receptor (beta chain) was sequenced within a study of blood T cell repertoires in COVID-19. Study-wide context: Acute and convalescent COVID-19 specimens originated in the United States, Italy and Spain.

Sequencing used immunoSEQ multiplex PCR; TCRdb keeps in-frame clones, though not all of them. This table has approximately 350,000 clones, more than 75% appearing once. Per germline, CDR1 SGDLS and CDR2 YYNGEE. The CDR3 totals 16 residues. V gave up 0 bases and J gave up 10 bases, with 17 bases separating them. The rearrangement links TRBV9 to TRBJ1-6, with a tentative D call TRBD1 (5 bases). The specimen was peripheral blood. This clonotype was obtained from a woman between 18 and 29 years old who had recovered from COVID-19. The CDR3 region is CASSVASQGGNSPLHF. The CDR3 DNA follows: TGTGCCAGCAGCGTAGCTAGTCAGGGAGGGAACTCACCCCTCCACTTT.